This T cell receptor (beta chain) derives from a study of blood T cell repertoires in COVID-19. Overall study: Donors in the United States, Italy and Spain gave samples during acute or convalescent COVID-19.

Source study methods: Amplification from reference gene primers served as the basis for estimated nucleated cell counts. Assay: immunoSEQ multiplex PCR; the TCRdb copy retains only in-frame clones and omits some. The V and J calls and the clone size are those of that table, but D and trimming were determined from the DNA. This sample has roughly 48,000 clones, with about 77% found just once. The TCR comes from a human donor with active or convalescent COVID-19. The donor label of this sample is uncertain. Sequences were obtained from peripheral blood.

The CDR3 DNA is TGTGCCAGCAGGCTGGGAGTTAGCTCTGGGGCCAACGTCCTGACTTTC. Its protein is CASRLGVSSGANVLTF. The chain couples TRBV2 to TRBJ2-6; tentatively, D is TRBD2 (5 bases). Trimming shortened V by 6 bases and J by 0 bases, and 12 bases separated the two germline ends. The CDR3 length is 16 residues. The germline CDR1 and CDR2 sequences are SNHLY and FYNNEI.